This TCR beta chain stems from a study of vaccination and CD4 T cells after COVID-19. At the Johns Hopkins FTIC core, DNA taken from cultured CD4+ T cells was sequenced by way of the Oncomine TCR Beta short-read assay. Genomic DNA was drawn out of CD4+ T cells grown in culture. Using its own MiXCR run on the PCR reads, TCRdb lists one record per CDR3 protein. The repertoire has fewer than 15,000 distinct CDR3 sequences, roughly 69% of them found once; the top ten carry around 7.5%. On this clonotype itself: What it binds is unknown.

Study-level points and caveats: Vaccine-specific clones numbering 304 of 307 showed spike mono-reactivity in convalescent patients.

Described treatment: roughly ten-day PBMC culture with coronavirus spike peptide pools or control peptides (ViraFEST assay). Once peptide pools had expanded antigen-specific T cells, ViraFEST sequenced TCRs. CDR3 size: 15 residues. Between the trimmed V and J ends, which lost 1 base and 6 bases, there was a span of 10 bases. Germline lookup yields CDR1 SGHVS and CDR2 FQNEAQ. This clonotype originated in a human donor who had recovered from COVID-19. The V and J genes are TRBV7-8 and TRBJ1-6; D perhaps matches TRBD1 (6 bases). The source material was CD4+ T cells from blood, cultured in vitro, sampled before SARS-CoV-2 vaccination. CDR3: CASSLVDSSNSPLHF. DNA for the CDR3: TGTGCCAGCAGCTTAGTGGACAGCAGTAATTCACCCCTCCACTTT.